The sequence of this T cell receptor beta chain was determined in a study of blood T cell repertoires in COVID-19. Study-level background: Acute and convalescent COVID-19 specimens originated in the United States, Italy and Spain.

Germline lookup yields CDR1 LNHDA and CDR2 SQIVND (reference sequence). V lost 6 bases to trimming and J lost 3 bases; unmatched junction nucleotides: 6. The CDR3 contains 14 residues. Authors' processing steps: Amplification of reference gene primers provided the estimated nucleated cell counts. Profiling relied on immunoSEQ multiplex PCR, and the TCRdb table lists in-frame clones only, not all of them. The V and J calls and clone size are taken from that table; D and trimming were inferred from the DNA. This sample has about 73,000 clones, with about four fifths found just once. The TCR comes from a human donor in a cohort sampled during active COVID-19. The sample comprised peripheral blood. This chain joins TRBV19 and TRBJ2-3, with 7 bases matching TRBD1. The CDR3 DNA is TGTGCCAGTAGCCTCGACAGGGTAACAGATACGCAGTATTTT. Its translation is CASSLDRVTDTQYF.